The sequence of this T cell receptor beta chain was determined in a study of T cells in Graves' hyperthyroidism and ophthalmopathy. Study conclusions and caveats: Blood shared most expanded thyroid clonotypes above 0.001. Separating ophthalmopathy from stable hyperthyroidism was achieved by a 13 V-J model.

The investigators amplified TCR beta CDR3 regions from RNA transcripts. During a first-round RT-PCR of the TCR CDR3, the HTBI primer set was used. MiXCR, applied by TCRdb to the multiplex PCR reads, yields one record per CDR3 protein. This table has 490,000 or so distinct CDR3 sequences, roughly 21% appearing once. Per germline, CDR1 MNHNS and CDR2 SASEGT. The CDR3 spans 14 residues. V was clipped by 6 bases and J by 1 base, with 13 bases between them. This clonotype appeared many times. The antigen is unknown. This receptor was obtained from a man in his forties with Graves' ophthalmopathy. This chain joins TRBV6-1 and TRBJ2-7, with D perhaps matching TRBD1 (6 bases). The material sequenced was blood. CDR3 bases: TGTGCCAGCAGGGGACACCGGCGGTCCTACGAGCAGTACTTC. The encoded protein is CASRGHRRSYEQYF.